The TCR beta chain described here comes from a study of technical replicates of blood from a handful of donors. Repertoires were generated with immunoSEQ multiplex PCR, while TCRdb's copy carries only in-frame clones and drops some. The top ten clones hold roughly 0.37% of a sample with under 85,000 clones, approximately 91% of them seen once. CDR3 length equals 15 residues. Trimming at V came to 5 bases and at J to 7 bases, leaving 9 bases not matched to a gene. The germline V gene encodes CDR1 SGHVS and CDR2 FQNEAQ. Specimen: T cells isolated from PBMCs. The chain uses TRBV7-8 and TRBJ1-5; 9 bases are shared with TRBD1. This receptor was obtained from a human donor in good health. Some clones in this sample may be carry-over from other donors' samples. The CDR3 nucleotides read TGTGCCAGCAGCCAAGAACAGGGGGCTTGGCAGCCCCAGCATTTT. It codes for CASSQEQGAWQPQHF.